The 20 T cell receptor beta chains presented below share a single source sample, sequenced in a study of beta chain features in type 1 diabetes. TCRB transcripts that were expressed got sequenced, as all of the isolated RNA had been reverse transcribed. Data came from immunoSEQ multiplex PCR; TCRdb stores just in-frame clones and leaves some out. The sample carries hundreds of thousands of clones, 30% recorded once. Input material: naive CD4+ T cells from blood. The receptor set was obtained from a man aged 18 to 35 in good health.

This clone was detected only a few times. The chain has TRBV30 and TRBJ2-5; D possibly uses TRBD1 or TRBD2 (6 bases each). The germline V gene encodes CDR1 GTSNPN and CDR2 SVGIG (reference sequence). The CDR3 spans 11 residues. V was clipped by 8 bases and J by 5 bases, with 12 bases between them. The CDR3 loop is CAGGGHETQYF. The DNA of the CDR3 is TGTGCCGGAGGGGGGCATGAGACCCAGTACTTC.

This sequence joins TRBV7-2 and TRBJ2-7; maybe TRBD1 (5 bases). V shed 1 base and J shed 4 bases, with 14 bases lying between them. CDR1 and CDR2 from the germline V gene are SGHTA and FQGNSA. This CDR3 is built from 15 residues. The CDR3: CASSLVPGRGYEQYF. The CDR3 coding sequence is TGTGCCAGCAGCTTAGTTCCGGGTAGGGGTTACGAGCAGTACTTC.

The chain couples TRBV2 to TRBJ2-5, with D tentatively TRBD1 (5 bases). From germline, CDR1 is SNHLY and CDR2 FYNNEI. This CDR3 region has 13 residues. The V end was cut by 4 bases, the J end by 3 bases, with 9 bases between. The CDR3: CASSVDSKETQYF. The CDR3 bases are TGTGCCAGCAGTGTTGACAGTAAAGAGACCCAGTACTTC.

The chain joins TRBV29-1 to TRBJ2-2; 7 positions match TRBD1. Looked up from germline, CDR1 is SQVTM and CDR2 is ANQGSEA. The CDR3 is 13 amino acids. V was clipped by 6 bases and J by 5 bases; unmatched bases: 6. The CDR3 loop reads CSVRTGRTGELFF. The CDR3 DNA follows: TGCAGCGTCCGGACAGGTAGAACCGGGGAGCTGTTTTTT.

The chain couples TRBV7-2 to TRBJ2-3, with D possibly TRBD2 on 6 matching bases. The CDR3 runs 15 residues. CDR1 and CDR2 from the germline V gene are SGHTA and FQGNSA. The ends were cut back, 1 base at V and 5 bases at J, with 13 bases in the middle. The CDR3 reads CASSLVVRGGDTQYF. Here the CDR3 DNA reads TGTGCCAGCAGCTTAGTGGTGCGGGGAGGAGATACGCAGTATTTT. The full variable domain, with the rest looked up from reference TRBV7-2 and TRBJ2-3, is GAGVSQSPSNKVTEKGKDVELRCDPISGHTALYWYRQSLGQGLEFLIYFQGNSAPDKSGLPSDRFSAERTGGSVSTLTIQRTQQEDSAVYLCASSLVVRGGDTQYFGPGTRLTVL.

The rearrangement links TRBV30 to TRBJ1-1; D gene ambiguous. Germline lookup yields CDR1 GTSNPN and CDR2 SVGIG (reference sequence). The CDR3 has 12 amino acids. V lost 8 bases and J lost 4, with 14 bases in between. The DNA of the CDR3 is TGTGCCACCGGCGAAGTTGGCACTGAAGCTTTCTTT. It translates to CATGEVGTEAFF.

Comments on this clone: The same CDR3 is also encoded by other DNA sequences in this sample. The chain combines TRBV30 with TRBJ1-1; D perhaps matches TRBD1 (5 bases). CDR1 is GTSNPN and CDR2 is SVGIG in the germline V gene (reference sequence). V lost 4 bases and J lost 1, with 10 bases in between. The CDR3 runs to 13 residues. The DNA of the CDR3 is TGTGCCTGGAAGGGGCAGCAGAACACTGAAGCTTTCTTT. Protein: CAWKGQQNTEAFF.

J is TRBJ2-6 and V is TRBV11-2; no clear D gene. Germline CDR1 SGHAT, CDR2 FQNNGV. Trimming took off 5 bases at V and 0 bases at J, with 8 bases between the two ends. The CDR3 spans 15 residues. The DNA of the CDR3 is TGTGCCAGCAGCGGACGGAGCTCTGGGGCCAACGTCCTGACTTTC. Protein: CASSGRSSGANVLTF. Using reference TRBV11-2 and TRBJ2-6 for the parts outside the CDR3, the full variable domain is EAGVAQSPRYKIIEKRQSVAFWCNPISGHATLYWYQQILGQGPKLLIQFQNNGVVDDSQLPKDRFSAERLKGVDSTLKIQPAKLEDSAVYLCASSGRSSGANVLTFGAGSRLTVL.

This rearrangement joins TRBV18 to TRBJ2-7; possibly TRBD1 for D (6 bases). The germline V gene has CDR1 KGHSH and CDR2 LQKENI. The CDR3 has 14 amino acids. Trimming pared 6 bases from V and 3 bases from J, leaving 15 bases between. This chain's CDR3 is CASSPGTLVYEQYF. CDR3 bases: TGTGCCAGCTCCCCAGGGACACTAGTCTACGAGCAGTACTTC.

V is TRBV30 and J is TRBJ1-2; D not certain. Germline assignment: CDR1 GTSNPN and CDR2 SVGIG (reference sequence). This CDR3 spans 14 amino acids. V was cut by 0 bases and J by 1 base, with 9 bases left in between. The CDR3 coding sequence is TGTGCCTGGAGTGTACTTAGGAATAACTATGGCTACACCTTC. This gives the protein CAWSVLRNNYGYTF.

Only a few counts were recorded for this clone. The rearrangement uses TRBV30 and TRBJ2-5; unclear D gene. V lost 2 bases, J lost 1 base, and 8 bases lay in between. The CDR3 is 13 amino acids. Germline V lookup: CDR1 GTSNPN, CDR2 SVGIG (reference sequence). The CDR3 loop reads CAWSIGFQETQYF. Written as DNA, the CDR3 is TGTGCCTGGAGTATAGGGTTCCAAGAGACCCAGTACTTC.

The CDR3 protein is CASSLALGPHDEQYF. In DNA, the CDR3 is TGTGCCAGCAGCTTAGCTCTGGGGCCGCATGACGAGCAGTACTTC. The chain links TRBV7-9 to TRBJ2-7, with D maybe TRBD1 (5 bases). Germline CDR1 SEHNR, CDR2 FQNEAQ (reference sequence). The CDR3 runs 15 residues. Deletions cut 0 bases from V and 5 bases from J, with 14 bases between.

This chain links TRBV30 with TRBJ2-2, with no clear D. Per the germline V gene, CDR1 is GTSNPN and CDR2 is SVGIG (reference sequence). Deletions cut 5 bases from V and 3 bases from J, with 13 bases between. The CDR3 is 14 residues long. The CDR3 spells CAWGWALDTGELFF. As DNA, the CDR3 is TGTGCCTGGGGGTGGGCACTTGACACCGGGGAGCTGTTTTTT.

The table lists this clone with a few counts. The rearrangement links TRBV30 to TRBJ1-5; TRBD1 agrees at 9 bases. CDR3 length: 16 amino acids. CDR1 is GTSNPN and CDR2 is SVGIG in the germline V gene (reference sequence). Germline trimming cut 0 bases from V and 4 bases from J; bases unmatched to any gene: 7. CDR3 DNA: TGTGCCTGGAGTGTGGCCCGAGGACAGGGGAATCAGCCCCAGCATTTT. Translating gives CAWSVARGQGNQPQHF.

The chain has TRBV23-1 and TRBJ2-1; 8 bases fit TRBD1. TRBV23-1 is reported as an ORF; its role is uncertain. V shed 7 bases, J shed 4 bases, and the junction held 3 bases outside the gene matches. CDR3 length: 13 amino acids. For the CDR3, the DNA is TGCGCCAGCAACAGGGGGAAATACAATGAGCAGTTCTTC. Amino acids: CASNRGKYNEQFF.

The chain combines TRBV25-1 with TRBJ1-1; D gene unclear. Germline CDR1 reads MGHDK; CDR2 reads SYGVNS. The CDR3 spans 16 residues. Trimming pared 5 bases from V and 1 base from J, leaving 17 bases between. In nucleotides, the CDR3 is TGTGCCAGCAGTCCGACTTCGCGGCAGCAGAACACTGAAGCTTTCTTT. Its protein product is CASSPTSRQQNTEAFF.

This rearrangement joins TRBV9 to TRBJ2-5; no definite D call. V was shortened by 3 bases and J by 7 bases, with 16 bases between the two germline ends. Germline V gene sequence: CDR1 SGDLS, CDR2 YYNGEE. The CDR3 loop spans 14 amino acids. CDR3 DNA: TGTGCCAGCAGCGGGGGTTGGTTATCGGCGACCCAGTACTTC. This translates into CASSGGWLSATQYF.

The V call is TRBV30, the J call TRBJ1-1; 8 nucleotides match TRBD1. Germline CDR1 reads GTSNPN; CDR2 reads SVGIG (reference sequence). Unmatched junction bases numbered 7, after V lost 2 bases and J lost 2 bases. This CDR3 spans 15 amino acids. CDR3 amino acids: CAWSPGTGRNTEAFF. The CDR3 DNA sequence: TGTGCCTGGAGTCCCGGGACAGGCCGTAACACTGAAGCTTTCTTT. Full variable domain (remainder filled in from reference TRBV30 and TRBJ1-1): SQTIHQWPATLVQPVGSPLSLECTVEGTSNPNLYWYRQAAGRGLQLLFYSVGIGQISSEVPQNLSASRPQDRQFILSSKKLLLSDSGFYLCAWSPGTGRNTEAFFGQGTRLTVV.

V and J are TRBV4-3 and TRBJ2-1, with D possibly TRBD1 on 6 matching bases. Trimming shortened V by 2 bases and J by 8 bases, and 13 bases separated the two germline ends. This CDR3 contains 14 residues. Germline V CDR1 and CDR2: LGHNA, YSLEER. The CDR3 DNA is TGCGCCAGCAGCCAACAGGGACAAATCTATGAGCAGTTCTTC. Protein product: CASSQQGQIYEQFF.

This chain uses TRBV7-2 with TRBJ2-2; D unresolved. The germline V gene encodes CDR1 SGHTA and CDR2 FQGNSA. Trimming removed 3 bases at V and 5 bases at J, with 7 bases between. This CDR3 spans 13 amino acids. The CDR3 reads CASSLKITGELFF. The CDR3, as DNA: TGTGCCAGCAGCTTGAAAATAACCGGGGAGCTGTTTTTT.